A selection of T cell receptor beta chains follows, all from one sample in a study of cytomegalovirus exposure and HLA in healthy donors. The repertoire was sequenced with immunoSEQ multiplex PCR; TCRdb's copy has only in-frame clones and lacks some. The sample carries under 250,000 clones, roughly 87% recorded once. Specimen: PBMCs. The receptors derive from a man aged 18-30 years in good health and CMV-seropositive. CDR3s include the opening cysteine and the closing phenylalanine or tryptophan. A D gene is named only where the DNA matches it firmly. Part of the rows lack a size; the others show once, few, many or a class for expanded clones.

>.|TRBJ1-1|.|TRBV6-5
CASSYSLPAMNTEAFF
TGTGCCAGCAGTTACTCTTTGCCCGCAATGAACACTGAAGCTTTCTTT
>TRBD1|TRBJ1-2|.|TRBV9
CASSVGTGEYGYTF
TGTGCCAGCAGCGTAGGGACAGGGGAGTATGGCTACACCTTC
>.|TRBJ2-7|.|TRBV6-5
CASSYNKGREQYF
TGTGCCAGCAGTTACAACAAGGGGCGGGAGCAGTACTTC
>.|TRBJ1-3|.|TRBV30
CAWTPVGSLRGNTIYF
TGTGCCTGGACCCCCGTGGGGTCGCTTCGAGGAAACACCATATATTTT
>TRBD1|TRBJ2-5|.|TRBV7-8
CASSFLTGEKTQYF
TGTGCCAGCAGCTTTCTCACAGGGGAAAAAACTCAGTACTTC
>TRBD1|TRBJ1-1|.|TRBV30
CAWSAIGGEAFF
TGTGCCTGGAGTGCCATAGGGGGCGAAGCTTTCTTT
>.|TRBJ1-1|.|TRBV19
CASSIAIRKTNTEAFF
TGTGCCAGTAGTATCGCCATCAGAAAAACGAACACTGAAGCTTTCTTT
>TRBD2|TRBJ2-5|.|TRBV7-9
CASSYTPGLAGQETQYF
TGTGCCAGCAGCTATACACCGGGACTAGCGGGCCAAGAGACCCAGTACTTC
>.|TRBJ2-2|.|TRBV5-1
CASSLGGMDTGELFF
TGCGCCAGCAGCTTGGGAGGGATGGACACCGGGGAGCTGTTTTTT
>.|TRBJ2-2|.|TRBV19
CASSIWATGELFF
TGTGCCAGTAGTATCTGGGCTACCGGGGAGCTGTTTTTT
>TRBD1|TRBJ2-5|.|TRBV7-2
CASTQRRDRAQETQYF
TGTGCCAGCACCCAGCGAAGGGACAGAGCCCAAGAGACCCAGTACTTC
>.|TRBJ1-2|.|TRBV5-1
CASSPWTDNYGYTF
TGCGCCAGCAGCCCATGGACAGATAACTATGGCTACACCTTC
>.|TRBJ2-5|.|TRBV2
CASSGQARETQYF
TGTGCCAGCAGTGGACAGGCGAGAGAGACCCAGTACTTC
>.|TRBJ2-7|.|TRBV28
CASSTAGTAAYEQYF
TGTGCCAGCAGTACTGCCGGGACGGCAGCCTACGAGCAGTACTTC
>.|TRBJ2-1|once|TRBV4-3
CASSKGQRIYNEQFF
TGCGCCAGCAGCAAAGGCCAGCGGATCTACAATGAGCAGTTCTTC
>.|TRBJ2-7|.|TRBV10-3
CAISPDQYEQYF
TGTGCCATCAGTCCCGACCAGTACGAGCAGTACTTC
>TRBD2|TRBJ2-1|.|TRBV11-3
CASSSWTSGGYNEQFF
TGTGCCAGCAGCTCCTGGACTAGCGGGGGATACAATGAGCAGTTCTTC
>TRBD2|TRBJ2-7|.|TRBV2
CASTGSGTSFHEQYF
TGTGCCAGCACGGGAAGCGGGACTAGCTTCCACGAGCAGTACTTC
>TRBD2|TRBJ2-3|.|TRBV6-1
CASSAGLAGRDTQYF
TGTGCCAGCAGTGCGGGACTAGCGGGACGAGATACGCAGTATTTT
>TRBD1|TRBJ1-2|.|TRBV27
CASSFNRGMAGYTF
TGTGCCAGCAGTTTCAACAGGGGGATGGCTGGCTACACCTTC
>.|TRBJ1-6|.|TRBV30
CASQGPNSPLHF
TGTGCCTCCCAAGGACCTAATTCACCCCTCCACTTT
>.|TRBJ2-1|.|TRBV27
CASSLRGWGSASEFF
TGTGCCAGCAGTTTAAGGGGCTGGGGCAGCGCGAGCGAATTCTTC
>.|TRBJ2-7|.|TRBV10-2
CASSDNSYEQYF
TGCGCCAGCAGTGACAACTCCTACGAGCAGTACTTC
>.|TRBJ2-7|once|TRBV5-4
CASSLGFEGSEQYF
TGTGCCAGCAGCTTGGGTTTCGAGGGGAGCGAGCAGTACTTC
>.|TRBJ2-3|.|TRBV5-1
CASSYMGTDTQYF
TGCGCCAGCAGCTACATGGGGACAGATACGCAGTATTTT
>.|TRBJ1-2|.|TRBV20-1
CSAAAHLGYTF
TGCAGTGCGGCAGCCCATCTTGGCTACACCTTC
>.|TRBJ1-1|once|TRBV7-6
CASSFGGQSEAFF
TGTGCCAGCAGCTTTGGGGGGCAGAGTGAAGCTTTCTTT
>.|TRBJ1-3|.|TRBV30
CAWDRQVLGNTIYF
TGTGCCTGGGATAGACAGGTCCTAGGGAACACCATATATTTT
>.|TRBJ2-1|.|TRBV5-1
CASSLVLDYNEQFF
TGCGCCAGCAGCTTGGTCCTAGATTACAATGAGCAGTTCTTC
>.|TRBJ2-7|.|TRBV5-4
CASSLGLGYEQYF
TGTGCCAGCAGCTTGGGTTTAGGCTACGAGCAGTACTTC
>.|TRBJ2-1|.|TRBV2
CASAGTVLGNEQFF
TGTGCCAGCGCCGGGACTGTTCTCGGGAATGAGCAGTTCTTC
>TRBD1|TRBJ1-4|.|TRBV19
CASRRGQKNEKLFF
TGTGCCAGTAGGCGGGGACAGAAAAATGAAAAACTGTTTTTT
>TRBD1|TRBJ2-7|once|TRBV28
CASSSPGTANF
TGTGCCAGCAGTTCCCCCGGGACAGCTAACTTC
>.|TRBJ2-7|few|TRBV19
CASSISGYEQYF
TGTGCCAGTAGTATCTCAGGGTACGAGCAGTACTTC
>TRBD2|TRBJ2-7|.|TRBV5-1
CASSSAPGTSGPYEQYF
TGCGCCAGCAGCTCCGCTCCGGGGACTAGCGGACCCTACGAGCAGTACTTC
>.|TRBJ1-1|.|TRBV5-6
CASSWSNTEAFF
TGTGCCAGCAGCTGGTCAAACACTGAAGCTTTCTTT
>.|TRBJ2-3|.|TRBV9
CASSVALVGSGSDTQYF
TGTGCCAGCAGCGTAGCTCTAGTCGGGAGTGGTTCAGATACGCAGTATTTT
>.|TRBJ1-1|.|TRBV15
CATSRVSVGASITEAFF
TGTGCCACCAGCAGAGTGTCGGTCGGTGCGTCGATCACTGAAGCTTTCTTT
>TRBD1|TRBJ1-2|.|TRBV5-5
CASSHVGTGAYGYTF
TGTGCCAGCAGCCACGTCGGGACAGGGGCCTATGGCTACACCTTC
>.|TRBJ1-1|.|TRBV2
CASSELLGLEAFF
TGTGCCAGCAGTGAGCTGTTGGGGCTTGAAGCTTTCTTT
>.|TRBJ1-5|.|TRBV30
CAWSVVGQPQHF
TGTGCCTGGAGTGTGGTTGGTCAGCCCCAGCATTTT
>.|TRBJ2-1|.|TRBV5-1
CASSFSSEINNEQFF
TGCGCCAGCAGCTTTTCTAGCGAGATAAACAATGAGCAGTTCTTC
>.|TRBJ2-3|.|TRBV15
CATSSRITGITDTQYF
TGTGCCACCAGCTCTAGGATTACGGGTATAACAGATACGCAGTATTTT
>.|TRBJ2-1|once|TRBV5-1
CASSPITGANEQFF
TGCGCCAGCAGCCCGATCACGGGGGCCAATGAGCAGTTCTTC
>.|TRBJ1-5|.|TRBV5-6
CASSLAPNNQPQHF
TGTGCCAGCAGCTTGGCCCCGAACAATCAGCCCCAGCATTTT
>.|TRBJ1-5|once|TRBV2
CASKSEFNQPQHF
TGTGCCAGCAAGTCGGAGTTCAATCAGCCCCAGCATTTT
>TRBD1|TRBJ2-7|few|TRBV18
CASSPPGQTYEQYF
TGTGCCAGCTCACCACCGGGACAGACCTACGAGCAGTACTTC
>TRBD1|TRBJ1-5|.|TRBV9
CASSGGTGSNQPQHF
TGTGCCAGCAGCGGGGGGACAGGGAGCAATCAGCCCCAGCATTTT
>.|TRBJ2-5|.|TRBV7-6
CASSPIGSLQETQYF
TGTGCCAGCAGCCCGATTGGTAGCTTACAAGAGACCCAGTACTTC
>.|TRBJ2-3|.|TRBV28
CASSLGRTSTDTQYF
TGTGCCAGCAGTTTAGGCAGGACTAGCACAGATACGCAGTATTTT
>TRBD2|TRBJ2-3|.|TRBV6-5
CASRTLSGSTDTQYF
TGTGCCAGCAGAACCCTTAGCGGGAGTACAGATACGCAGTATTTT
>.|TRBJ2-7|.|TRBV15
CATSRTIGPAVYEQYF
TGTGCCACCAGCAGGACAATTGGGCCAGCAGTATACGAGCAGTACTTC
>.|TRBJ1-5|.|TRBV18
CASHGRTDGQPQHF
TGTGCCAGCCACGGGAGGACGGACGGTCAGCCCCAGCATTTT
>.|TRBJ2-1|once|TRBV6-5
CASRPGLSREQFF
TGTGCCAGCAGACCGGGACTTAGCCGTGAGCAGTTCTTC
>TRBD1|TRBJ2-2|.|TRBV19
CASSSQGTGSPGELFF
TGTGCCAGTAGTAGCCAGGGGACAGGGAGTCCCGGGGAGCTGTTTTTT